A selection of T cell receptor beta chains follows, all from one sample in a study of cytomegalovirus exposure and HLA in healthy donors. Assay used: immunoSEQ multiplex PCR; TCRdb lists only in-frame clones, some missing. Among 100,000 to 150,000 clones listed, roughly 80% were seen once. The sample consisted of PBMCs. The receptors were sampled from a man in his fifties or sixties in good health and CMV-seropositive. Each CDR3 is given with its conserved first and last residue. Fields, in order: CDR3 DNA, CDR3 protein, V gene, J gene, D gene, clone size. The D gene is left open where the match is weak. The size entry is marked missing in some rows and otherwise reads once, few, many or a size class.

cdr3_nt: TGTGCCAGCAGTGAAAGGGGGGGCATCGTGGCTAACTATGGCTACACCTTC
cdr3_aa: CASSERGGIVANYGYTF
v_call: TRBV6-1
j_call: TRBJ1-2
d_call: -
clone_size: -

cdr3_nt: TGTGCCAGCAGCCCGGACAGGGTCCAAGAGACCCAGTACTTC
cdr3_aa: CASSPDRVQETQYF
v_call: TRBV5-6
j_call: TRBJ2-5
d_call: TRBD1
clone_size: -

cdr3_nt: TGCGCCAGCAGCCTATCAGACAGGGGGCTCTATGGCTACACCTTC
cdr3_aa: CASSLSDRGLYGYTF
v_call: TRBV4-1
j_call: TRBJ1-2
d_call: TRBD1
clone_size: once

cdr3_nt: TGTGCCAGCAGGATAGATAGGGACAGGCTTCGAACCGGGGAGCTGTTTTTT
cdr3_aa: CASRIDRDRLRTGELFF
v_call: TRBV7-2
j_call: TRBJ2-2
d_call: TRBD1
clone_size: -

cdr3_nt: TGTGCCAGCAGCCCTACGACAGGGGGAATAACAGATACGCAGTATTTT
cdr3_aa: CASSPTTGGITDTQYF
v_call: TRBV28
j_call: TRBJ2-3
d_call: TRBD1
clone_size: few

cdr3_nt: TGCGCCAGCAGCTGGGGGACAGGGGGCGCGACCCAGTACTTC
cdr3_aa: CASSWGTGGATQYF
v_call: TRBV5-1
j_call: TRBJ2-5
d_call: TRBD1
clone_size: -

cdr3_nt: TGCGCCAGCAGCCCCGGGACTAGCGGCTACAATGAGCAGTTCTTC
cdr3_aa: CASSPGTSGYNEQFF
v_call: TRBV5-1
j_call: TRBJ2-1
d_call: TRBD2
clone_size: -

cdr3_nt: TGTGCCAGCTCACCGCAGGGACAGGTCCTGGAGACCCAGTACTTC
cdr3_aa: CASSPQGQVLETQYF
v_call: TRBV18
j_call: TRBJ2-5
d_call: TRBD1
clone_size: -

cdr3_nt: TGTGCCAGCAGCAAAGTGGGTCCCAAAGGCCTGGCGGGAGGAGGTACCGGGGAGCTGTTTTTT
cdr3_aa: CASSKVGPKGLAGGGTGELFF
v_call: TRBV21-1
j_call: TRBJ2-2
d_call: -
clone_size: -

cdr3_nt: TGTGCCAGCAGATTAGGACAGAGGAACACTGAAGCTTTCTTT
cdr3_aa: CASRLGQRNTEAFF
v_call: TRBV28
j_call: TRBJ1-1
d_call: -
clone_size: -

cdr3_nt: TGTTCCAGCAGCCCTCGGGGGGGAGCTAGAAGGAAGGAGACCCAGTACTTC
cdr3_aa: CSSSPRGGARRKETQYF
v_call: TRBV7-9
j_call: TRBJ2-5
d_call: TRBD2
clone_size: -

cdr3_nt: TGTGCCAGCAGCCGTGGACTTTCCTACGAGCAGTACTTC
cdr3_aa: CASSRGLSYEQYF
v_call: TRBV2
j_call: TRBJ2-7
d_call: -
clone_size: -

cdr3_nt: TGTGCCAGCAGCCCGCAGGGGACTAGCGGTTACGAGCAGTACTTC
cdr3_aa: CASSPQGTSGYEQYF
v_call: TRBV7-3
j_call: TRBJ2-7
d_call: TRBD2
clone_size: -

cdr3_nt: TGTGCCAGCTCACCACCGGAGGGAGCCCGCTCTGGAAACACCATATATTTT
cdr3_aa: CASSPPEGARSGNTIYF
v_call: TRBV18
j_call: TRBJ1-3
d_call: -
clone_size: -

cdr3_nt: TGTGCCAGCAGCTTATCGAGACGGACAGGGGACAATCAGCCCCAGCATTTT
cdr3_aa: CASSLSRRTGDNQPQHF
v_call: TRBV7-2
j_call: TRBJ1-5
d_call: TRBD1
clone_size: -

cdr3_nt: TGTGCCAGCAGCTCGGGACAGGGGGGTCCTGGAAACACCATATATTTT
cdr3_aa: CASSSGQGGPGNTIYF
v_call: TRBV7-2
j_call: TRBJ1-3
d_call: TRBD1
clone_size: -